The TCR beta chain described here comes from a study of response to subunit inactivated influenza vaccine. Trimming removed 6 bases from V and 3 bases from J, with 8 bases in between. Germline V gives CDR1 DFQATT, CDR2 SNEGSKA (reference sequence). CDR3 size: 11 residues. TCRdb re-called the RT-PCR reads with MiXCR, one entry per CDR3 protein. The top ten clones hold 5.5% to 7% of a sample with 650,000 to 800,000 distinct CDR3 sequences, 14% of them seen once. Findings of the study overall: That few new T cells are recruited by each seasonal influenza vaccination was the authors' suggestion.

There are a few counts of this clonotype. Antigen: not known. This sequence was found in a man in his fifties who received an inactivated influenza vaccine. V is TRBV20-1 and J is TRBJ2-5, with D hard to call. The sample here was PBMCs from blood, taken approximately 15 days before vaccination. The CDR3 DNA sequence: TGCAGTGCCCTCAGTGAAGAGACCCAGTACTTC. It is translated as CSALSEETQYF.